This T cell receptor (beta chain) appears in the sequencing data of a study of T cell responses to AZD1222 COVID-19 vaccine. Study-level findings and limits: Donors were chiefly white British, with a greater number of females, and clonal diversity was perhaps underestimated.

Turning to this clone: No antigen is known for it.

This CDR3 contains 14 residues. The J segment lost 0 bases and the V segment lost 5 bases, leaving 2 bases of the junction unmatched. Produced via immunoSEQ multiplex PCR; TCRdb's table is partial and in-frame only. The sample lists roughly 130,000 clones, about 90% occurring once. Sample: peripheral blood, taken on day 0 of AZD1222 vaccination. The clonotype was recovered from an adult in good health. The chain employs TRBV5-3 and TRBJ1-5; TRBD1 matches at 7 bases. TRBV5-3 is filed as an ORF, its function uncertain. CDR3 DNA: TGTGCCAGAAGGACAGGGTTTAGCAATCAGCCCCAGCATTTT. This gives the protein CARRTGFSNQPQHF.